This TCR beta chain was sequenced during a study of breast tumors, draining lymph nodes, adjacent tissues. General observations from the study: Compared with basal-like, luminal-like tumors shared significantly more repertoire with nontumor tissue. The lymph node origin of tumor T cells was framed as consistent with a hypothesis, not demonstrated. Data fit most tumor T cells coming from lymph node, expanding in tumor. Tumor repertoires ranked between lymph nodes and nontumor tissue in diversity, with V and J gene preferences.

This clonotype was recorded many times. The antigen remains unidentified. Breast cancer patients provided tissue from their axillary draining lymph nodes. TCRdb ran MiXCR on the multiplex PCR reads and lists one entry per CDR3 protein. Of about 100,000 distinct CDR3 sequences in the sample, roughly 20% are singletons; the top ten hold less than 1.5%. The V segment lost 0 bases and the J segment 5 bases; nucleotides outside the gene matches: 0. Germline V gene sequence: CDR1 SSHAT, CDR2 FNYEAQ (reference sequence). CDR3 length: 13 amino acids. This TCR was sampled from a female donor with breast cancer. Some clones in this sample may be carry-over from other donors' samples. The chain links TRBV7-7 to TRBJ2-5; 7 bases are a match to TRBD1. Source material: axillary lymph node tissue. In DNA form, the CDR3 reads TGTGCCAGCAGCTTAGCACAGGGGGAGACCCAGTACTTC. Translated: CASSLAQGETQYF.